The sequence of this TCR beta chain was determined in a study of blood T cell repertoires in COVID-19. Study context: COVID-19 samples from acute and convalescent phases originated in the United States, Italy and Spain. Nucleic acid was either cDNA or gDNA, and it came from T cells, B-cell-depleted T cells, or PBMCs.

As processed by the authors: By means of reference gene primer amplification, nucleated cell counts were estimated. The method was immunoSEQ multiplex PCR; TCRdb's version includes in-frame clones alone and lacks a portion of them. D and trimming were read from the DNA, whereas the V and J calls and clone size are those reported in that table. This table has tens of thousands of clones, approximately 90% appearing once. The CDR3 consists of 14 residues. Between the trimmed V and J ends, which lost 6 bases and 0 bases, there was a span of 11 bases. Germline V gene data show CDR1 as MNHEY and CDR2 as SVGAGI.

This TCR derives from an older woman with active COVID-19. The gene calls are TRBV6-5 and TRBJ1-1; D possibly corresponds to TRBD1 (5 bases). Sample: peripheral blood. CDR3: CASRFTDMNTEAFF. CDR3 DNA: TGTGCCAGCAGATTTACGGACATGAACACTGAAGCTTTCTTT.